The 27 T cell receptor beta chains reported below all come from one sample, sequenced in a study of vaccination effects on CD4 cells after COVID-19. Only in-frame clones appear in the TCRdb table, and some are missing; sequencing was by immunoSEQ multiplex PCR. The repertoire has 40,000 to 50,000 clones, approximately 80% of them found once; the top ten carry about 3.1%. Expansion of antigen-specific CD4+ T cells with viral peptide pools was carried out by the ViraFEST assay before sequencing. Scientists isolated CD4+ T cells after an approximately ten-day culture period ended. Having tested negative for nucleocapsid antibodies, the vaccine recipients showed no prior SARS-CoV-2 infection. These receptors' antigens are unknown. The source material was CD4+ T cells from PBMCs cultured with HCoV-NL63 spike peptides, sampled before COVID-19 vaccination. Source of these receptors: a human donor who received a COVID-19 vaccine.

CDR3: CASKGYFTGELFF. CDR3 coding DNA: TGTGCCAGCAAAGGGTACTTCACCGGGGAGCTGTTTTTT. The chain combines TRBV2 with TRBJ2-2; D gene uncertain. The germline V and J ends were trimmed by 7 bases and 4 bases, with 10 bases remaining between them. Germline V lookup: CDR1 SNHLY, CDR2 FYNNEI. The CDR3 has 13 amino acids.

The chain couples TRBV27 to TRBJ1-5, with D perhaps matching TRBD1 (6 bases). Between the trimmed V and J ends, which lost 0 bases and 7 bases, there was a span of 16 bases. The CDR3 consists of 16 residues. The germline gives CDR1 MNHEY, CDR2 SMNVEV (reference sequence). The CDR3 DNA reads TGTGCCAGCAGTTTATCTCGCTGGCAGGGGAGCCAGCCCCAGCATTTT. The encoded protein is CASSLSRWQGSQPQHF.

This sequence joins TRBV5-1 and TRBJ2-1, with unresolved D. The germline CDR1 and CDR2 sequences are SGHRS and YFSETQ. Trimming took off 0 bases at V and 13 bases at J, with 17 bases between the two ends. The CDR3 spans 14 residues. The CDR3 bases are TGCGCCAGCAGCTTGGGGGTCAGCCCGGTTTCTCAGTTCTTC. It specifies CASSLGVSPVSQFF.

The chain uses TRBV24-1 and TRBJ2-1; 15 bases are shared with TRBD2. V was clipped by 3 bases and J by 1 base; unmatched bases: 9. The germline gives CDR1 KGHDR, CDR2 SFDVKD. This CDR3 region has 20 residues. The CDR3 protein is CATSDPGLAGGSRSYNEQFF. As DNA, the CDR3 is TGTGCCACCAGTGATCCGGGACTAGCGGGGGGTTCTAGGTCCTACAATGAGCAGTTCTTC.

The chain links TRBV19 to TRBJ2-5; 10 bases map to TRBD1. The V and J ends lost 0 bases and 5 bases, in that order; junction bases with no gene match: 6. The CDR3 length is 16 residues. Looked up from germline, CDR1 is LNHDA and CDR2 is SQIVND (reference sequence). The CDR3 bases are TGTGCCAGTAGTATAGATGGGACAGGGGTTGTCGAGACCCAGTACTTC. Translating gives CASSIDGTGVVETQYF.

Here the CDR3 DNA reads TGTGCCATCAGTGTACAGGGGAAAGAGACCCAGTACTTC. Translated: CAISVQGKETQYF. The J gene is TRBJ2-5, the V gene TRBV10-3; 7 bases are shared with TRBD1. The CDR3 loop spans 13 amino acids. Germline trimming cut 4 bases from V and 3 bases from J; bases unmatched to any gene: 2. Germline CDR1 and CDR2: ENHRY and SYGVKD.

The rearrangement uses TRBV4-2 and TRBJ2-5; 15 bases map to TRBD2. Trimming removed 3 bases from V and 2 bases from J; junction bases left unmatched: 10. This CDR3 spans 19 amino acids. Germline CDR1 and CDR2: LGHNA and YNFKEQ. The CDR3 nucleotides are TGTGCCAGCAGCCAGGCCGGGACTAGCGGGGGGCGAACTCAAGAGACCCAGTACTTC. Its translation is CASSQAGTSGGRTQETQYF.

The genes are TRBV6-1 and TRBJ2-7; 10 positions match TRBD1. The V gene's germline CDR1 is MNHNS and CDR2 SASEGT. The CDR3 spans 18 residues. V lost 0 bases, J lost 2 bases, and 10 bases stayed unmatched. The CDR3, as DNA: TGTGCCAGCAGTGAAGCGCGATTCGGGACAGGGGCGACCTACGAGCAGTACGTC. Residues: CASSEARFGTGATYEQYV.

This CDR3 is CASSTGPSTDTQYF. The CDR3 DNA reads as TGTGCCAGTAGTACGGGGCCCAGCACAGATACGCAGTATTTT. This rearrangement joins TRBV19 to TRBJ2-3, with D possibly called TRBD1 or TRBD2 (5 bases each). Germline values: CDR1 LNHDA, CDR2 SQIVND (reference sequence). V lost 4 bases to trimming and J lost 0 bases, with 8 bases between them. The CDR3 consists of 14 residues.

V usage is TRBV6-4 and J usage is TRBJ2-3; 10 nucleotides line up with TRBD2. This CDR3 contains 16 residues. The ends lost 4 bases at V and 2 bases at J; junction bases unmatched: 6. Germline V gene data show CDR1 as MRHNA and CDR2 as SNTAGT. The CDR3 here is CASSVLAGEPTDTQYF. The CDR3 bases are TGTGCCAGCAGTGTCCTAGCGGGGGAACCCACAGATACGCAGTATTTT.

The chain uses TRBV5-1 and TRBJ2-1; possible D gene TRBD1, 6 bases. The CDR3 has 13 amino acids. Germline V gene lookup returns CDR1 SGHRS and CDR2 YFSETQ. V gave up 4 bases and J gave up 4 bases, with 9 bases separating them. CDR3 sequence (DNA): TGCGCCAGCAGCACCGGACAGTACAATGAGCAGTTCTTC. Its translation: CASSTGQYNEQFF.

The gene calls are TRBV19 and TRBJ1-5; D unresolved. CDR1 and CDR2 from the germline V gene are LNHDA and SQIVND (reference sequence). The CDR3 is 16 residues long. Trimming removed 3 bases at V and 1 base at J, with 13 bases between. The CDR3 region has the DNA TGTGCCAGTAGTATTGCTTGGGGTCGGAGCAATCAGCCCCAGCATTTT. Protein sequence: CASSIAWGRSNQPQHF.

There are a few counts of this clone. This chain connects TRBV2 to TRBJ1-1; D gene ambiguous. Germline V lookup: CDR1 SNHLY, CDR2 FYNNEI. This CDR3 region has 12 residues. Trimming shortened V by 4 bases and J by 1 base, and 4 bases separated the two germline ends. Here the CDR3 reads CASSGQNTEAFF. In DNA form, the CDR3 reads TGTGCCAGCAGTGGACAGAACACTGAAGCTTTCTTT. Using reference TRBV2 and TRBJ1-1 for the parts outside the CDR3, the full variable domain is EPEVTQTPSHQVTQMGQEVILRCVPISNHLYFYWYRQILGQKVEFLVSFYNNEISEKSEIFDDQFSVERPDGSNFTLKIRSTKLEDSAMYFCASSGQNTEAFFGQGTRLTVV.

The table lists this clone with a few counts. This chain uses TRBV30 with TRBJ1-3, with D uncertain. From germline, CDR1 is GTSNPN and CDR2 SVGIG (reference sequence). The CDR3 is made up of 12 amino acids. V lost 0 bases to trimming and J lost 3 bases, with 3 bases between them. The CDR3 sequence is CAWSVGGNTIYF. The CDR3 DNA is TGTGCCTGGAGTGTTGGTGGAAACACCATATATTTT.

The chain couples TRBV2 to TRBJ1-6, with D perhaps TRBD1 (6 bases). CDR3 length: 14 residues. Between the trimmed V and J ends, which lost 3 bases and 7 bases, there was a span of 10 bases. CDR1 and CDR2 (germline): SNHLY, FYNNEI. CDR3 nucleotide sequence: TGTGCCAGCAGTGATCTGGGGGGCAATTCACCCCTCCACTTT. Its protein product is CASSDLGGNSPLHF.

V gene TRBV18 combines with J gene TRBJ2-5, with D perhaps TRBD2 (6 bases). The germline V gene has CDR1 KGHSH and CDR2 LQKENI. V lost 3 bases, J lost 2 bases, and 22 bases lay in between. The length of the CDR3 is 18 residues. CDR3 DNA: TGTGCCAGCTCACCGCACGGGCCGGGAGTAACTATACAAGAGACCCAGTACTTC. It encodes CASSPHGPGVTIQETQYF.

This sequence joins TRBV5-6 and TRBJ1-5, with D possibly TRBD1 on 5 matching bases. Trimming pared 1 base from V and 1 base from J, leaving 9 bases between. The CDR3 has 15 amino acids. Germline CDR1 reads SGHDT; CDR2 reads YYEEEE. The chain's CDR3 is CASSLRGTSNQPQHF. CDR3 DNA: TGTGCCAGCAGCTTGCGAGGGACGAGCAATCAGCCCCAGCATTTT.

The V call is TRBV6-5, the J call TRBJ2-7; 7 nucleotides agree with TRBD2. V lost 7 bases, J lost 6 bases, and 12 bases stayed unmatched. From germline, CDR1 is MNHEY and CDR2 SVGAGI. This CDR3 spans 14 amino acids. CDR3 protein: CASMRRGGEGEQYV. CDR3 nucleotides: TGTGCCAGCATGCGACGCGGGGGAGAAGGCGAGCAGTACGTC.

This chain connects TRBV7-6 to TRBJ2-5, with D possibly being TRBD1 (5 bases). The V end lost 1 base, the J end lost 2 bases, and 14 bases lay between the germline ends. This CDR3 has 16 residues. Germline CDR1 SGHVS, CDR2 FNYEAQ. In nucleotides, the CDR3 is TGTGCCAGCAGCTTAGTAGGGGCAGCGAAACAAGAGACCCAGTACTTC. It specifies CASSLVGAAKQETQYF.

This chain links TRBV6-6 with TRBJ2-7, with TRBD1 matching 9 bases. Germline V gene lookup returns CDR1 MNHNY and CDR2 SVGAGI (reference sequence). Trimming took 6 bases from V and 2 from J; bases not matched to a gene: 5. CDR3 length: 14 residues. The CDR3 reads CASSPGQGTYEQYV. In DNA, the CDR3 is TGTGCCAGCAGCCCCGGACAGGGGACCTACGAGCAGTACGTC.

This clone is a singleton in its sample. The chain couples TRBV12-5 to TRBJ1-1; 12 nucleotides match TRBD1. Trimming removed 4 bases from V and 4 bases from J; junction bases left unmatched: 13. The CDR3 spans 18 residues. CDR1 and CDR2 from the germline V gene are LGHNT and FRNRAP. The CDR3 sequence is CASGSIFPGQGARTEAFF. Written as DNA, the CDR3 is TGTGCTAGTGGTTCCATTTTCCCGGGACAGGGGGCTCGCACTGAAGCTTTCTTT.

CDR3: CASSWGDETQYF. The CDR3 coding sequence is TGTGCCAGCAGTTGGGGGGATGAGACCCAGTACTTC. V and J are TRBV12-3 or TRBV12-4 and TRBJ2-5; maybe TRBD2 (6 bases). The ends were cut back, 4 bases at V and 5 bases at J, with 8 bases in the middle. The CDR3 runs to 12 residues.

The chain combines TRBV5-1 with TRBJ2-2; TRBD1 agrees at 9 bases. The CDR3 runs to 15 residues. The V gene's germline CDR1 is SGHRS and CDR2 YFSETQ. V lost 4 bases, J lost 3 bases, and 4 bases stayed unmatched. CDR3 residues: CASSAWTGDTGELFF. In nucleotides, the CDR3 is TGCGCCAGCAGCGCCTGGACAGGGGACACCGGGGAGCTGTTTTTT.

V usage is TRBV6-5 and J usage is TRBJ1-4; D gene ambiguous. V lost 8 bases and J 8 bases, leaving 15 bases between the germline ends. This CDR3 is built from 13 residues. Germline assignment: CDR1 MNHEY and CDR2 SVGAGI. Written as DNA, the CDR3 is TGTGCCAGCGGAGGTAACCCATACGAAAAACTGTTTTTT. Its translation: CASGGNPYEKLFF.

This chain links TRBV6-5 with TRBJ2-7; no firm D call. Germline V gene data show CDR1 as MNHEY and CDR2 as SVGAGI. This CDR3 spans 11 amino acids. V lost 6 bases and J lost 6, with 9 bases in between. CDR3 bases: TGTGCCAGCAGCGGGTTTCGCGAGCAGTACGTC. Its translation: CASSGFREQYV.

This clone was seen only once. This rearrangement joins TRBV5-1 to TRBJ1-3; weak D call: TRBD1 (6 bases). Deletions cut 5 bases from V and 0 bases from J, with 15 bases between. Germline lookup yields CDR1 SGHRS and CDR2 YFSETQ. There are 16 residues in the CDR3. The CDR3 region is CASSPQGHFSGNTIYF. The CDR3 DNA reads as TGCGCCAGCAGTCCACAGGGTCACTTCTCTGGAAACACCATATATTTT. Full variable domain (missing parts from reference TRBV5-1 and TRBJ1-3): KAGVTQTPRYLIKTRGQQVTLSCSPISGHRSVSWYQQTPGQGLQFLFEYFSETQRNKGNFPGRFSGRQFSNSRSEMNVSTLELGDSALYLCASSPQGHFSGNTIYFGEGSWLTVV.

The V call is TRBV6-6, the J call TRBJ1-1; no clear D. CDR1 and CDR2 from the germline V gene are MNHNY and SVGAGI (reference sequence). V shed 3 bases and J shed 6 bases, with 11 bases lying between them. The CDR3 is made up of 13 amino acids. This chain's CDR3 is CASSYSSWAEAFF. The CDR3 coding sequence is TGTGCCAGCAGTTATTCGTCTTGGGCTGAAGCTTTCTTT.